The rows below give T cell receptor beta chains drawn from one sample of a study of early T cells in non-severe SARS-CoV-2 infection. MiXCR, applied by TCRdb to the 5' RACE reads, yields one record per CDR3 protein. Found here are 75,000 to 80,000 distinct CDR3 sequences, roughly 9.4% of them singletons; the top ten hold 4.8%. Source material: whole blood. These receptors were obtained from an adult who was a healthcare worker with PCR-confirmed SARS-CoV-2 infection or an uninfected control (not recorded which). The CDR3 runs from the conserved cysteine through the conserved F or W. A D gene is named only where the DNA matches it firmly. The size field is filled for only some rows; it gives once, few, many or a size class.

d_gene: -; v_gene: TRBV20-1; j_gene: TRBJ1-2; abundance: -; CDR3aa: CSAILGGRNYGYTF; CDR3nt: TGCAGTGCTATTTTGGGCGGACGTAACTATGGCTACACCTTC
d_gene: -; v_gene: TRBV19; j_gene: TRBJ2-1; abundance: many; CDR3aa: CASSIKRVWNEQFF; CDR3nt: TGTGCCAGTAGTATAAAGCGGGTTTGGAATGAGCAGTTCTTC
d_gene: TRBD1; v_gene: TRBV24-1; j_gene: TRBJ2-1; abundance: many; CDR3aa: CATSDAGQVYNEQFF; CDR3nt: TGTGCCACCAGTGATGCAGGACAGGTTTACAATGAGCAGTTCTTC
d_gene: TRBD1; v_gene: TRBV30; j_gene: TRBJ1-2; abundance: many; CDR3aa: CAWSDDRANYGYTF; CDR3nt: TGTGCCTGGAGTGACGACAGGGCTAACTATGGCTACACCTTC
d_gene: -; v_gene: TRBV7-8; j_gene: TRBJ2-1; abundance: many; CDR3aa: CASSHRFGRRNEQFF; CDR3nt: TGTGCCAGCAGCCACCGTTTCGGGAGAAGGAATGAGCAGTTCTTC
d_gene: -; v_gene: TRBV2; j_gene: TRBJ2-3; abundance: many; CDR3aa: CASSGTNLAADTQYF; CDR3nt: TGTGCCAGCAGCGGTACGAACCTAGCCGCAGATACGCAGTATTTT
d_gene: TRBD1; v_gene: TRBV6-1; j_gene: TRBJ2-7; abundance: -; CDR3aa: CASSHLGGQGGEF; CDR3nt: TGTGCCAGCAGCCACTTAGGGGGACAGGGAGGCGAATTC
d_gene: TRBD2; v_gene: TRBV4-2; j_gene: TRBJ2-1; abundance: few; CDR3aa: CASSQSSSGRVYNEQFF; CDR3nt: TGTGCCAGCAGCCAAAGTTCTAGCGGGAGGGTCTACAATGAGCAGTTCTTC
d_gene: -; v_gene: TRBV10-3; j_gene: TRBJ1-1; abundance: few; CDR3aa: CAISKAEGNTEAFF; CDR3nt: TGTGCCATCAGTAAAGCGGAGGGGAACACTGAAGCTTTCTTT
d_gene: -; v_gene: TRBV27; j_gene: TRBJ2-3; abundance: many; CDR3aa: CASSLLGVGAVSDTQYF; CDR3nt: TGTGCCAGCAGTTTATTAGGGGTGGGAGCAGTTTCAGATACGCAGTATTTT
d_gene: -; v_gene: TRBV6-1; j_gene: TRBJ1-6; abundance: -; CDR3aa: CASSGGAEGSPLHF; CDR3nt: TGTGCCAGCAGTGGGGGGGCAGAGGGGTCACCCCTCCACTTT
d_gene: TRBD1; v_gene: TRBV3-1; j_gene: TRBJ1-4; abundance: -; CDR3aa: CASSPRGASEKLFF; CDR3nt: TGTGCCAGCAGCCCCAGGGGGGCAAGTGAAAAACTGTTTTTT
d_gene: -; v_gene: TRBV5-4; j_gene: TRBJ1-2; abundance: -; CDR3aa: CASSSQGRDGYTF; CDR3nt: TGTGCCAGCAGCTCTCAGGGTCGGGATGGCTACACCTTC
d_gene: -; v_gene: TRBV20-1; j_gene: TRBJ2-7; abundance: few; CDR3aa: CSCLRGSYEQYF; CDR3nt: TGCAGTTGTTTGCGGGGATCCTACGAGCAGTACTTC
d_gene: -; v_gene: TRBV28; j_gene: TRBJ1-6; abundance: many; CDR3aa: CASSRRGSSYNSPLHF; CDR3nt: TGTGCCAGCAGTAGACGGGGTAGTTCCTATAATTCACCCCTCCACTTT
d_gene: -; v_gene: TRBV6-1; j_gene: TRBJ2-7; abundance: -; CDR3aa: CASSSLDGYEQYF; CDR3nt: TGTGCCAGCAGTTCCCTGGATGGATACGAGCAGTACTTC
d_gene: -; v_gene: TRBV12-3/TRBV12-4; j_gene: TRBJ1-4; abundance: many; CDR3aa: CASSVFGQGTNEKLFF; CDR3nt: TGTGCCAGCAGTGTCTTCGGTCAGGGAACTAATGAAAAACTGTTTTTT
d_gene: TRBD2; v_gene: TRBV28; j_gene: TRBJ2-5; abundance: many; CDR3aa: CASSLFFGGREETQYF; CDR3nt: TGTGCCAGCAGTTTATTCTTTGGAGGGAGGGAAGAGACCCAGTACTTC
d_gene: -; v_gene: TRBV29-1; j_gene: TRBJ2-5; abundance: many; CDR3aa: CSVFHGTQYF; CDR3nt: TGCAGCGTTTTCCACGGGACCCAGTACTTC
d_gene: -; v_gene: TRBV2; j_gene: TRBJ1-6; abundance: few; CDR3aa: CASSSNSPLHF; CDR3nt: TGTGCCAGCAGCTCTAATTCACCCCTCCACTTT
d_gene: TRBD2; v_gene: TRBV5-8; j_gene: TRBJ2-5; abundance: many; CDR3aa: CASSVNLAGQTQYF; CDR3nt: TGTGCCAGCAGCGTCAACCTAGCGGGACAGACCCAGTACTTC
d_gene: -; v_gene: TRBV9; j_gene: TRBJ2-1; abundance: -; CDR3aa: CASSPEGNEQFF; CDR3nt: TGTGCCAGCAGCCCCGAGGGCAATGAGCAGTTCTTC
d_gene: -; v_gene: TRBV7-8; j_gene: TRBJ2-7; abundance: -; CDR3aa: CASSWPESTSSYEQYF; CDR3nt: TGTGCCAGCTCCTGGCCGGAAAGCACTAGCTCCTACGAGCAGTACTTC
d_gene: -; v_gene: TRBV20-1; j_gene: TRBJ2-1; abundance: many; CDR3aa: CSATRGQGGSEQFF; CDR3nt: TGCAGTGCGACTCGGGGTCAGGGTGGTTCTGAGCAGTTCTTC
d_gene: TRBD1; v_gene: TRBV19; j_gene: TRBJ2-7; abundance: few; CDR3aa: CASSIRGQGSEQYF; CDR3nt: TGTGCCAGTAGTATAAGGGGACAGGGATCAGAGCAGTACTTC
d_gene: TRBD1; v_gene: TRBV29-1; j_gene: TRBJ1-2; abundance: -; CDR3aa: CSAGGGHYGYTF; CDR3nt: TGCAGCGCAGGGGGGGGACACTATGGCTACACCTTC
d_gene: TRBD1; v_gene: TRBV2; j_gene: TRBJ2-1; abundance: many; CDR3aa: CASIVRDRGRDEQFF; CDR3nt: TGTGCCAGCATCGTCCGGGACAGGGGGCGGGATGAGCAGTTCTTC
d_gene: -; v_gene: TRBV25-1; j_gene: TRBJ1-2; abundance: many; CDR3aa: CASSDGASYGYTF; CDR3nt: TGTGCCAGCAGTGATGGGGCCTCCTATGGCTACACCTTC
d_gene: -; v_gene: TRBV14; j_gene: TRBJ2-7; abundance: many; CDR3aa: CASSQDRFGEQYF; CDR3nt: TGTGCCAGCAGCCAAGACAGGTTTGGGGAGCAGTACTTC
d_gene: -; v_gene: TRBV6-1; j_gene: TRBJ2-1; abundance: few; CDR3aa: CASSEAFRAEQFF; CDR3nt: TGTGCCAGCAGTGAAGCCTTTAGAGCTGAGCAGTTCTTC
d_gene: -; v_gene: TRBV28; j_gene: TRBJ1-5; abundance: many; CDR3aa: CASSLEVGGWQPQHF; CDR3nt: TGTGCCAGCAGTCTAGAGGTTGGGGGCTGGCAGCCCCAGCATTTT
d_gene: -; v_gene: TRBV6-1; j_gene: TRBJ2-7; abundance: many; CDR3aa: CASSEAAGITYEQYF; CDR3nt: TGTGCCAGCAGTGAAGCGGCAGGGATAACCTACGAGCAGTACTTC
d_gene: TRBD1; v_gene: TRBV20-1; j_gene: TRBJ2-1; abundance: -; CDR3aa: CSATRRDSVYNEQFF; CDR3nt: TGCAGTGCGACTCGTCGGGACAGCGTTTACAATGAGCAGTTCTTC
d_gene: -; v_gene: TRBV20-1; j_gene: TRBJ2-1; abundance: -; CDR3aa: CSARSRVSLEQFF; CDR3nt: TGCAGTGCTAGATCTCGCGTCAGTCTTGAGCAGTTCTTC
d_gene: -; v_gene: TRBV6-5; j_gene: TRBJ1-6; abundance: many; CDR3aa: CASNPGWGVSPLHF; CDR3nt: TGTGCCAGCAATCCCGGTTGGGGGGTCTCACCCCTCCACTTT
d_gene: TRBD2; v_gene: TRBV19; j_gene: TRBJ2-3; abundance: many; CDR3aa: CASNEKGLAGSNTQYF; CDR3nt: TGTGCCAGTAACGAAAAGGGACTAGCGGGATCAAATACGCAGTATTTT
d_gene: -; v_gene: TRBV9; j_gene: TRBJ2-7; abundance: few; CDR3aa: CASSVASAPQNEQYF; CDR3nt: TGTGCCAGCAGCGTAGCATCGGCTCCTCAGAACGAGCAGTACTTC
d_gene: TRBD2; v_gene: TRBV5-1; j_gene: TRBJ2-1; abundance: many; CDR3aa: CASSLASLAGSYNEQFF; CDR3nt: TGCGCCAGCAGCTTGGCCTCGCTAGCGGGGTCCTACAATGAGCAGTTCTTC
d_gene: TRBD1; v_gene: TRBV11-2; j_gene: TRBJ2-3; abundance: -; CDR3aa: CASSFTLGTVRTDTQYF; CDR3nt: TGTGCCAGCAGCTTTACCCTCGGGACAGTGAGGACAGATACGCAGTATTTT
d_gene: TRBD2; v_gene: TRBV6-1; j_gene: TRBJ2-3; abundance: many; CDR3aa: CASSQLAGGPDTQYF; CDR3nt: TGTGCCAGCAGTCAACTAGCGGGAGGGCCAGATACGCAGTATTTT
d_gene: TRBD1; v_gene: TRBV27; j_gene: TRBJ1-6; abundance: many; CDR3aa: CASRGGTGANSPLHF; CDR3nt: TGTGCCAGCAGGGGGGGGACAGGGGCCAATTCACCCCTCCACTTT
d_gene: TRBD2; v_gene: TRBV3-1; j_gene: TRBJ2-5; abundance: many; CDR3aa: CASSQGLAGGVKTQYF; CDR3nt: TGTGCCAGCAGCCAAGGCCTAGCGGGAGGTGTGAAGACCCAGTACTTC
d_gene: TRBD2; v_gene: TRBV7-2; j_gene: TRBJ2-1; abundance: many; CDR3aa: CASSPAGVVYNEQFF; CDR3nt: TGTGCCAGCAGCCCAGCGGGAGTGGTCTACAATGAGCAGTTCTTC
d_gene: -; v_gene: TRBV9; j_gene: TRBJ2-2; abundance: -; CDR3aa: CASSKTSIGGELFF; CDR3nt: TGTGCCAGCAGCAAAACTAGCATAGGCGGGGAGCTGTTTTTT
d_gene: -; v_gene: TRBV20-1; j_gene: TRBJ2-3; abundance: few; CDR3aa: CSARLNGRGGTDTQYF; CDR3nt: TGCAGTGCGCGCTTGAACGGGAGAGGGGGCACAGATACGCAGTATTTT
d_gene: -; v_gene: TRBV7-2; j_gene: TRBJ2-3; abundance: -; CDR3aa: CASSFAGTLTDTQYF; CDR3nt: TGTGCCAGCAGCTTCGCCGGGACCCTCACAGATACGCAGTATTTT
d_gene: TRBD2; v_gene: TRBV9; j_gene: TRBJ2-1; abundance: -; CDR3aa: CASSPTGGGREQFF; CDR3nt: TGTGCCAGCAGCCCCACCGGGGGAGGGCGTGAGCAGTTCTTC
d_gene: TRBD2; v_gene: TRBV4-1; j_gene: TRBJ2-1; abundance: many; CDR3aa: CASSQASGRSYNEQFF; CDR3nt: TGCGCCAGCAGCCAAGCAAGCGGGAGGTCCTACAATGAGCAGTTCTTC
d_gene: -; v_gene: TRBV4-1; j_gene: TRBJ2-2; abundance: -; CDR3aa: CASSRLPGELFF; CDR3nt: TGCGCCAGCAGCCGGTTGCCCGGGGAGCTGTTTTTT
d_gene: TRBD1; v_gene: TRBV5-1; j_gene: TRBJ2-1; abundance: many; CDR3aa: CASRFRDRSIDEQFF; CDR3nt: TGCGCCAGCAGATTTAGGGACAGGTCTATAGATGAGCAGTTCTTC
d_gene: -; v_gene: TRBV9; j_gene: TRBJ2-5; abundance: few; CDR3aa: CASSPRGWGETQYF; CDR3nt: TGTGCCAGCAGCCCCAGAGGGTGGGGAGAGACCCAGTACTTC